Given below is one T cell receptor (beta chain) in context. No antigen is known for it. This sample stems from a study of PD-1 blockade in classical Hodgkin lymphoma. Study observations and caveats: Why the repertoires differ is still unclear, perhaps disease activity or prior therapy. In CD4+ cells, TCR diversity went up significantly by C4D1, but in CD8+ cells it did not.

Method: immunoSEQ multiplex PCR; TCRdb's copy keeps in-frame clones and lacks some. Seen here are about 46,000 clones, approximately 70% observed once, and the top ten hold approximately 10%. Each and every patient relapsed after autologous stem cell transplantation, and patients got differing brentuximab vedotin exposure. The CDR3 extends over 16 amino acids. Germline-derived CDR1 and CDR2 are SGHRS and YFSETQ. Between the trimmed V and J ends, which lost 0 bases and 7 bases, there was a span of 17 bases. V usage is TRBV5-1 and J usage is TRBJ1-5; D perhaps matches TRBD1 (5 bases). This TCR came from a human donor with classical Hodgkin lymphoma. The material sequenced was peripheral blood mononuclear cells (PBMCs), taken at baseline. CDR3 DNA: TGCGCCAGCAGCTTGGATGTCCGGGGGATGGGACAGCCCCAGCATTTT. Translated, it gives CASSLDVRGMGQPQHF.